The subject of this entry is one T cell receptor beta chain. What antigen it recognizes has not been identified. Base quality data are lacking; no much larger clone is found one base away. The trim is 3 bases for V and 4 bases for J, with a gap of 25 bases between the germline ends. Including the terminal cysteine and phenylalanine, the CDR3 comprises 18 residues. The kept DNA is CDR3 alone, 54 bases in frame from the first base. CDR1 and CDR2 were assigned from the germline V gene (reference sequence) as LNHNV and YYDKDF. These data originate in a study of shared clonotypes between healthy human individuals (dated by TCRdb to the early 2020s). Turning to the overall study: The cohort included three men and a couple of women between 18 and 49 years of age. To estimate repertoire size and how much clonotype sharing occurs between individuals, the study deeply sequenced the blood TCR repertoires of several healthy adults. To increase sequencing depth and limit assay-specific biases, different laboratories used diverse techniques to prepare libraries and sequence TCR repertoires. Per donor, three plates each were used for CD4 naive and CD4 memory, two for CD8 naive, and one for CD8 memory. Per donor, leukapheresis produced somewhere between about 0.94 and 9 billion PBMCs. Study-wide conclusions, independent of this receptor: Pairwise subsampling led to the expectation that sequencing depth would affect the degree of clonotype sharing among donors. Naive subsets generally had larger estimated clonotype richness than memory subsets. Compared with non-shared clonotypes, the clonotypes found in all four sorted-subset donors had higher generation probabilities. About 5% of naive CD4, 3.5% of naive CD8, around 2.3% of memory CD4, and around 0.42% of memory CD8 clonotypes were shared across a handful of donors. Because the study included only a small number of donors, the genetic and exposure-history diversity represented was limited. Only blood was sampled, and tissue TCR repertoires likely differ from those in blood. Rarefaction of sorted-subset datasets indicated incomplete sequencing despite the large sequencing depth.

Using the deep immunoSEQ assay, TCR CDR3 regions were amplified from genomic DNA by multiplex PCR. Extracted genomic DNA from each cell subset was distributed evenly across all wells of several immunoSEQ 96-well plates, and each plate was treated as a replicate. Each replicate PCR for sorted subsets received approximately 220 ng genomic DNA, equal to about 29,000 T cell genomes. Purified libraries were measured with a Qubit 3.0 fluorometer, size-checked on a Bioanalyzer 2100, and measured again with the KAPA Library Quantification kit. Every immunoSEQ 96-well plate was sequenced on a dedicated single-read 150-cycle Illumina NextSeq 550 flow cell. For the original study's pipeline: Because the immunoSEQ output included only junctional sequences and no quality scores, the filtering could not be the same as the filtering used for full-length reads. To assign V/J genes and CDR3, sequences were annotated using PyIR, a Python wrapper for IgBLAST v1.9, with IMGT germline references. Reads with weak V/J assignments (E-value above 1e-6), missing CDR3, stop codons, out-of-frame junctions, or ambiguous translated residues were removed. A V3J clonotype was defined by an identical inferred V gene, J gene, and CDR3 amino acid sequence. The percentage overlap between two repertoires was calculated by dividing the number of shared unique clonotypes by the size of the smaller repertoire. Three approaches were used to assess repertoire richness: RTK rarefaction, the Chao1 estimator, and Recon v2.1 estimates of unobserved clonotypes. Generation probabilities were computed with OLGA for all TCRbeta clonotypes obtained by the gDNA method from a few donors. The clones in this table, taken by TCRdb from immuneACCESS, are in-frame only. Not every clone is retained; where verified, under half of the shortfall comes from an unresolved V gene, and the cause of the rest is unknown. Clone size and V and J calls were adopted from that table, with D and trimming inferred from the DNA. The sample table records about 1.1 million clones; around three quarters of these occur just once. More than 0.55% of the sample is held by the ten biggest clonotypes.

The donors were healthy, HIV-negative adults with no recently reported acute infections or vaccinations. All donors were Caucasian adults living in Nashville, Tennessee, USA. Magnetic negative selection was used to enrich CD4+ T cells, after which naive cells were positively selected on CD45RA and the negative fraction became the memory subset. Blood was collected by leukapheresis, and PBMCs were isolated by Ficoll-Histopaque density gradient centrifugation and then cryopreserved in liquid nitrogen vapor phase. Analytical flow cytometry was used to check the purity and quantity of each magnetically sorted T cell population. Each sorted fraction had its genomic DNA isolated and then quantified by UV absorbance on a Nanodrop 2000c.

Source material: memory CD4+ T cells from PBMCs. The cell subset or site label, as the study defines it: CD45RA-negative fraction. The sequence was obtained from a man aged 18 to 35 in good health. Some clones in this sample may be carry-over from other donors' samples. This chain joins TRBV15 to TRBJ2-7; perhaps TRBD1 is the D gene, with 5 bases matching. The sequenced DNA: TGTGCCACCAGCAGGGACCGCCTTTCAGGGTCTCTATCGTACGAGCAGTACTTC. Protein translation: CATSRDRLSGSLSYEQYF.